This T cell receptor beta chain was retrieved from a study of blood T cell repertoires in COVID-19. Across the study: Acute and convalescent COVID-19 samples came from the United States, Italy and Spain. PBMCs, B-cell-depleted T cells, or T cells provided the cDNA or gDNA that made up the material.

Assay: immunoSEQ multiplex PCR; the TCRdb copy retains only in-frame clones and omits some. This sample has hundreds of thousands of clones, with just over 85% found just once. Germline V gene sequence: CDR1 WSHSY, CDR2 SAAADI. This CDR3 contains 14 residues. The germline V and J ends were trimmed by 2 bases and 4 bases, with 9 bases remaining between them. The gene calls are TRBV10-2 and TRBJ1-5; possibly TRBD1 for D (6 bases). This TCR was recovered from a man aged 50 to 60 with acute or convalescent COVID-19. The specimen was peripheral blood. CDR3 DNA: TGCGCCAGCAGTGAGCACAGGGCGAATCAGCCCCAGCATTTT. Translated, it gives CASSEHRANQPQHF.